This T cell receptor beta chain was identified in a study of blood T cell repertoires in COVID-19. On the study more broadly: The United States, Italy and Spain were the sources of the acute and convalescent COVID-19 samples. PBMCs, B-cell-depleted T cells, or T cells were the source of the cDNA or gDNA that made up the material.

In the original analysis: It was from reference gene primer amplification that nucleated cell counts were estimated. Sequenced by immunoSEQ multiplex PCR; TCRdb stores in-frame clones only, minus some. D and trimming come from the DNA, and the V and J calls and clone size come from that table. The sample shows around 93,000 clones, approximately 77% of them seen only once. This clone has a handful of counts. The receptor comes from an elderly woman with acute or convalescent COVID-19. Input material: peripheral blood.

CDR3 region: CASSFSGTGPYGYTF. The CDR3 DNA follows: TGTGCCAGCAGCTTCTCCGGGACAGGTCCCTATGGCTACACCTTC. The chain has TRBV13 and TRBJ1-2, with 8 bases that match TRBD1. Trimming removed 3 bases from V and 4 bases from J; junction bases left unmatched: 7. In germline, CDR1 is PRHDT, CDR2 FYEKMQ (reference sequence). The CDR3 totals 15 residues.